This T cell receptor beta chain derives from a study of blood T cell repertoires in COVID-19. Whole-study context: Samples taken during acute and convalescent COVID-19 were collected in the United States, Italy and Spain. PBMCs, B-cell-depleted T cells, or T cells provided the cDNA or gDNA that made up the material.

Authors' methods: By means of reference gene primer amplification, nucleated cell counts were estimated. Clones were read by immunoSEQ multiplex PCR, and TCRdb kept only the in-frame ones, dropping some. Clone size and the V and J calls come from that table; the DNA yielded D and trimming. The sample has under 200,000 clones; about 88% are singletons. V gave up 6 bases and J gave up 3 bases, with 12 bases separating them. This CDR3 spans 13 amino acids. Material for sequencing was peripheral blood. This receptor was obtained from a woman older than 75 with acute or convalescent COVID-19. The chain has TRBV12-3 or TRBV12-4 and TRBJ2-7; D might be TRBD2 (6 bases). The CDR3 reads CASSREISYEQYF. For the CDR3, the DNA is TGTGCCAGCAGCCGGGAGATTAGCTACGAGCAGTACTTC.